This entry is about one T cell receptor (beta chain). Its antigen is as yet unknown. The data originate from a study of T cell responses to AZD1222 COVID-19 vaccine. Broader study findings: Only a handful of AZD1222 recipients tested seropositive at baseline. Donors were largely white British and mainly female; clonal diversity was possibly underestimated. CD4 TCRs linked to vaccination spanned spike, dominating at 160-218 and 743-854.

The assay was immunoSEQ multiplex PCR, and TCRdb's table has in-frame clones only and misses some. The profile covers around 170,000 clones, with roughly 90% appearing a single time and 0.99% taken by the ten largest. The CDR3 covers 15 residues. V lost 5 bases, J lost 4 bases, and 6 bases stayed unmatched. CDR1 SGHAT and CDR2 FQNNGV come from the germline V gene. Specimen: peripheral blood, collected on day 0 of AZD1222 vaccination. The clonotype comes from an adult in good health. The rearrangement links TRBV11-2 to TRBJ1-3; 9 nucleotides match TRBD1. This chain's CDR3 is CASSRGQGGGNTIYF. The CDR3 nucleotides are TGTGCCAGCAGCCGGGGACAGGGTGGAGGAAACACCATATATTTT.